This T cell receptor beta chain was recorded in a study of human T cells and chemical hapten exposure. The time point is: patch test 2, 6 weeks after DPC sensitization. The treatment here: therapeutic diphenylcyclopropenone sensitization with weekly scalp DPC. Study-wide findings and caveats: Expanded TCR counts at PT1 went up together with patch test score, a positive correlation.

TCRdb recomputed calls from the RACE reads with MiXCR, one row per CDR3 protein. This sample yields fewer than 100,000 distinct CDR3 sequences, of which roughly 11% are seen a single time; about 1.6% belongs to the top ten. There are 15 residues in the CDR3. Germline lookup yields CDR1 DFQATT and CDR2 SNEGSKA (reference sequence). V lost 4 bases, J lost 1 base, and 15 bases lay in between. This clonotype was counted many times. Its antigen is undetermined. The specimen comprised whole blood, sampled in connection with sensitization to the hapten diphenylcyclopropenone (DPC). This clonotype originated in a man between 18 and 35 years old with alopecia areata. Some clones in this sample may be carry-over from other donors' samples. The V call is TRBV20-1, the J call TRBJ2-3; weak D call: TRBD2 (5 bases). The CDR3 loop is CSANRLAGRTDTQYF. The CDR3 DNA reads TGCAGTGCTAACCGTCTAGCTGGACGCACAGATACGCAGTATTTT.